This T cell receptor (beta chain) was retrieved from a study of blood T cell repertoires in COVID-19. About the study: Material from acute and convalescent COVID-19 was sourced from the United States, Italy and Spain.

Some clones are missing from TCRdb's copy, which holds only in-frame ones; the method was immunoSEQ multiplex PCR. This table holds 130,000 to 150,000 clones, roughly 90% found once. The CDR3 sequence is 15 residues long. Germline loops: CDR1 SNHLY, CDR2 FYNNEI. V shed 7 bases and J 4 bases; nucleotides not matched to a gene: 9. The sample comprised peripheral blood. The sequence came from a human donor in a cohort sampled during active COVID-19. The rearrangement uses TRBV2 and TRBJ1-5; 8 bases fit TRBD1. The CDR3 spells CASNQRRTGNQPQHF. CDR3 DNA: TGTGCCAGCAACCAGAGGAGGACAGGGAATCAGCCCCAGCATTTT.